This T cell receptor (beta chain) is from a study of cytomegalovirus exposure and HLA in healthy donors. Findings and limits, study-wide: Despite most TCR sequences being rare, some public TCRs occurred in many donors. First-cohort TCR clusters tended to co-occur in the roughly 130 validation repertoires, a later analysis found. The investigators catalogued some 150 TCR beta chains as cytomegalovirus-associated.

Assay used: immunoSEQ multiplex PCR; TCRdb lists only in-frame clones, some missing. The repertoire holds roughly 330,000 clones, around 90% seen once, with roughly 1.1% in the top ten. V was shortened by 0 bases and J by 2 bases, with 7 bases between the two germline ends. From germline, CDR1 is MGHDK and CDR2 SYGVNS. The CDR3 has 14 amino acids. A note on this clone: What it binds is not known.

The gene calls are TRBV25-1 and TRBJ1-2; D gene uncertain. The sample consisted of PBMCs. This clonotype was sampled from a woman in her 30s in good health and CMV-seropositive. CDR3 in DNA: TGTGCCAGCAGTGAATACCCAGACAACTATGGCTACACCTTC. Its translation is CASSEYPDNYGYTF.